This TCR beta chain stems from a study of Ad26.COV2.S vaccination and SARS-CoV-2 variants. Whole-study findings and limits: Vaccinees displayed broader spike-specific TCR repertoires than placebo recipients.

Using immunoSEQ multiplex PCR, the repertoire was profiled, and TCRdb retains in-frame clones only, with some absent. This table holds 400,000 to 500,000 clones, approximately 92% found once. On this clone: Its antigen is unknown.

CDR3 length: 14 residues. CDR1 is SGHTA, CDR2 FQGTGA, per germline. Germline trimming cut 8 bases from V and 7 bases from J; bases unmatched to any gene: 8. Regarding treatment: some 20 received Ad26.COV2.S at low or high dose, single or two shots; 5 received placebo; per-sample allocation not given. It was on day 63 after the first vaccine or placebo injection that samples were taken. Boston provided a donor who was an adult aged 18-55 years. This chain joins TRBV7-3 and TRBJ2-1, with 10 bases lining up with TRBD1. The input for sequencing was peripheral blood, taken in a trial of Ad26.COV2.S vaccine versus placebo. The TCR originated in a person aged 18-65 years who received the Ad26.COV2.S COVID-19 vaccine or a placebo. This CDR3 reads CASGRGQGWNEQFF. CDR3 nucleotides: TGTGCCAGCGGCCGGGGACAGGGGTGGAATGAGCAGTTCTTC.